The T cell receptor (beta chain) under discussion was sequenced for a study of vaccination and CD4 T cells after COVID-19. The wider study: Cells were stimulated with overlapping spike peptides from SARS-CoV-2, HCoV-NL63, HCoV-OC43 and HCoV-229E.

About this clonotype itself: What it binds is not known.

V dropped 0 bases and J dropped 2; count of bases not matched to a gene: 1. The CDR3 is 14 residues long. Germline CDR1 SGHNT, CDR2 YYREEE (reference sequence). Noted treatment: roughly 11-day PBMC culture with coronavirus spike peptide pools or control peptides (ViraFEST assay). Oncomine TCR Beta short-read sequencing was applied to DNA from cultured CD4+ T cells. TCRdb reprocessed the PCR reads via MiXCR and lists one record per CDR3 protein. This sample has about 18,000 distinct CDR3 sequences, with roughly 49% found just once. The clonotype comes from a human donor who had recovered from COVID-19. The chain recombines TRBV5-4 with TRBJ2-5, with 7 bases matching TRBD2. The source was CD4+ T cells from blood, cultured in vitro, collected before SARS-CoV-2 vaccination. The CDR3 region is CASSLGGRQETQYF. The CDR3 coding sequence is TGTGCCAGCAGCTTGGGCGGGAGACAAGAGACCCAGTACTTC.